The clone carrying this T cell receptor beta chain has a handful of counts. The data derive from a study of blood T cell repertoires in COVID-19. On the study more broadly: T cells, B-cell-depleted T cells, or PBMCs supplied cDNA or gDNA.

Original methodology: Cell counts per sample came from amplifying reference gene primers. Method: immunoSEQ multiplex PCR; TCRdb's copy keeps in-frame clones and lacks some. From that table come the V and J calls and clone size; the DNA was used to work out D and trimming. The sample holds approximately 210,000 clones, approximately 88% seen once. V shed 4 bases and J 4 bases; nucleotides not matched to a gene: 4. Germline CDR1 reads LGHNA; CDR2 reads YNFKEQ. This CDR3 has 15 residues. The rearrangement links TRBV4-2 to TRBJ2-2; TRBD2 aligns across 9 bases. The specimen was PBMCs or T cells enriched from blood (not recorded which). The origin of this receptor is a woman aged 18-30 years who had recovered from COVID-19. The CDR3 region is CASSRGGASTGELFF. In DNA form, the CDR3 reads TGTGCCAGCAGCCGCGGGGGGGCGAGCACCGGGGAGCTGTTTTTT.